This T cell receptor (beta chain) was observed in a study of cytomegalovirus exposure and HLA in healthy donors. Study observations and caveats: A later analysis linked a missense variant in DCLRE1C to the trimming of TCR beta V and J genes. Later on, an analysis tied under 20,000 TCR beta sequences to HLA alleles at 0.05 false discovery rate. Available immune exposure information was restricted to CMV serostatus only.

The table lists this clone with a few counts. Its antigen is undetermined. Primers included in the PCR were 60 Vbeta and 13 Jbeta primers. Sequencing used immunoSEQ multiplex PCR; TCRdb keeps in-frame clones, though not all of them. This sample has 150,000 to 180,000 clones; roughly four fifths occur once, and the top ten carry under 1.5%. The V end was cut by 7 bases, the J end by 5 bases, with 12 bases between. Germline-derived CDR1 and CDR2 are MNHNS and SASEGT. CDR3 length: 12 amino acids. V gene TRBV6-1 combines with J gene TRBJ2-7, with D possibly matching TRBD1 (6 bases). The specimen sequenced was PBMCs. The sequence was collected from a man aged 18 to 30 in good health and CMV-seronegative. The CDR3 spells CASMSRTDEQYF. The CDR3 DNA is TGTGCCAGCATGAGTAGGACAGACGAGCAGTACTTC.